What follows are 22 T cell receptor beta chains derived from one specimen sequenced in a study of early T cells in non-severe SARS-CoV-2 infection (dated by TCRdb to the early 2020s). The method was 5' RACE. Sequencing relied on a NextSeq 500. Using fastp trimming at Q25 and MiXCR clonotype assembly, TCRdb reanalyzed the public sequencing data and kept in-frame beta chains. Each CDR3 protein appears once, grouped with its most common genes and DNA. This sample holds 25,000 to 30,000 distinct CDR3 sequences; roughly 6% were observed only once. Jointly, the top ten make up approximately 23% of the sample. Input material: whole blood. Receptors were obtained from an adult who was a healthcare worker with PCR-confirmed SARS-CoV-2 infection or an uninfected control (not recorded which).

V gene TRBV20-1 combines with J gene TRBJ2-1; 8 nucleotides align to TRBD2. The CDR3 loop spans 14 amino acids. V trimming: 6 bases; J trimming: 4 bases; junction bases outside the gene matches: 8. Germline V CDR1 and CDR2: DFQATT, SNEGSKA (reference sequence). CDR3 DNA sequence: TGCAGTGCACCGGGACTAGAGAATTACAATGAGCAGTTCTTC. Translating gives CSAPGLENYNEQFF.

This clonotype was observed a handful of times. The rearrangement joins TRBV9 to TRBJ2-4; D gene uncertain. Germline loops: CDR1 SGDLS, CDR2 YYNGEE. The CDR3 contains 14 residues. Deletions cut 7 bases from V and 5 bases from J, with 16 bases between. The CDR3 region is CASPTLPSQNIQYF. The CDR3 DNA follows: TGTGCCAGCCCGACTCTCCCATCGCAAAACATTCAGTACTTC.

This clonotype was detected many times. The J gene is TRBJ1-2, the V gene TRBV7-2; D is unresolved. This CDR3 has 16 residues. Germline V gene data show CDR1 as SGHTA and CDR2 as FQGNSA. The V end was cut by 0 bases, the J end by 0 bases, with 11 bases between. The DNA for the CDR3 is TGTGCCAGCAGCTTAGCACGTAGGCTTTCTAACTATGGCTACACCTTC. Its translation: CASSLARRLSNYGYTF.

This chain joins TRBV7-8 and TRBJ1-6; D remains ambiguous. Germline V gene sequence: CDR1 SGHVS, CDR2 FQNEAQ. V was shortened by 7 bases and J by 9 bases, with 19 bases between the two germline ends. The CDR3 is 15 residues long. DNA of the CDR3: TGTGCCAGCACTGAGGTCCTCCGGAGGAGTTCACCCCTCCACTTT. This sequence encodes CASTEVLRRSSPLHF.

There are many counts of this clonotype. The CDR3 DNA follows: TGTGCCAGCAGTTACTCTCGGACAGGGGGTATTGGGCAGTACTTC. It yields the protein CASSYSRTGGIGQYF. The chain combines TRBV6-2 or TRBV6-3 with TRBJ2-7, with 10 nucleotides matching TRBD1. This CDR3 is built from 15 residues. Trimming at V came to 0 bases and at J to 9 bases, leaving 8 bases not matched to a gene. The V gene's germline CDR1 is MNHEY and CDR2 SVGEGT.

This clonotype was counted ten times or more. J is TRBJ1-4 and V is TRBV18; the D gene is possibly TRBD1 (5 bases). The CDR3 is made up of 15 amino acids. In germline, CDR1 is KGHSH, CDR2 LQKENI. The ends were cut back, 6 bases at V and 5 bases at J, with 16 bases in the middle. For the CDR3, the DNA is TGTGCCAGCTCCCGGTATGAACAGGAGAATGAAAAACTGTTTTTT. Its protein is CASSRYEQENEKLFF.

This clonotype was observed at least ten times. The chain links TRBV20-1 to TRBJ2-3, with 7 nucleotides matching TRBD2. The J segment lost 4 bases and the V segment lost 5 bases, leaving 15 bases of the junction unmatched. Germline V gives CDR1 DFQATT, CDR2 SNEGSKA (reference sequence). CDR3 size: 16 residues. The chain's CDR3 is CSAPLTSVAPPDTQYF. In nucleotides, the CDR3 is TGCAGTGCTCCACTCACTAGCGTTGCCCCTCCAGATACGCAGTATTTT.

This clonotype was observed at least ten times. The chain joins TRBV20-1 to TRBJ2-7, with 11 nucleotides matching TRBD2. The germline gives CDR1 DFQATT, CDR2 SNEGSKA (reference sequence). CDR3 length equals 15 residues. V was clipped by 6 bases and J by 1 base; unmatched bases: 8. The chain's CDR3 is CSALGTSGRSYEQYF. CDR3 bases: TGCAGTGCCCTTGGGACTAGCGGAAGATCCTACGAGCAGTACTTC.

There are a few counts of this clonotype. The chain has TRBV7-6 and TRBJ2-1; tentative D call: TRBD1 (6 bases). Between the trimmed V and J ends, which lost 5 bases and 7 bases, there was a span of 15 bases. The germline gives CDR1 SGHVS, CDR2 FNYEAQ. The length of the CDR3 is 14 residues. The CDR3 coding sequence is TGTGCCAGCAGCGAAGAACAGGGTTTGAATGAGCAGTTCTTC. It is translated as CASSEEQGLNEQFF. The full variable domain, rest sourced from reference TRBV7-6 and TRBJ2-1, is GAGVSQSPRYKVTKRGQDVALRCDPISGHVSLYWYRQALGQGPEFLTYFNYEAQQDKSGLPNDRFSAERPEGSISTLTIQRTEQRDSAMYRCASSEEQGLNEQFFGPGTRLTVL.

This chain joins TRBV4-3 and TRBJ2-1, with 12 bases matching TRBD2. This CDR3 spans 15 amino acids. Germline V gives CDR1 LGHNA, CDR2 YSLEER. Unmatched junction bases numbered 3, after V lost 1 base and J lost 8 bases. DNA for the CDR3: TGCGCCAGCAGCCAAGCTAGCGGGGGGGTTGATGAGCAGTTCTTC. Amino acid sequence: CASSQASGGVDEQFF.

This clonotype has ten or more counts. This sequence joins TRBV7-3 and TRBJ2-3; unclear D gene. Germline assignment: CDR1 SGHTA and CDR2 FQGTGA. Trimming removed 0 bases from V and 3 bases from J, with 13 bases in between. CDR3 length: 16 residues. CDR3 protein: CASSLTATSRTDTQYF. CDR3 DNA sequence: TGTGCCAGCAGCTTAACCGCGACATCCCGGACAGATACGCAGTATTTT.

Many counts were recorded for this clonotype. The V call is TRBV29-1, the J call TRBJ1-1; no reliable D call. This CDR3 has 12 residues. Germline V gene lookup returns CDR1 SQVTM and CDR2 ANQGSEA. Trimming left V 5 bases short and J 1 base short, with 8 bases between. This CDR3 is CSVLGWNTEAFF. CDR3 DNA sequence: TGCAGCGTTTTGGGCTGGAACACTGAAGCTTTCTTT.

In its sample, this clonotype was seen many times. The gene calls are TRBV20-1 and TRBJ1-2; D not certain. The CDR3 covers 11 residues. The ends were cut back, 5 bases at V and 7 bases at J, with 11 bases in the middle. The germline V gene encodes CDR1 DFQATT and CDR2 SNEGSKA (reference sequence). The CDR3 here is CSAHGTVGYTF. The CDR3 region has the DNA TGCAGTGCTCACGGCACAGTTGGCTACACCTTC.

This clonotype was found many times. The chain carries TRBV24-1 and TRBJ2-1; 9 nucleotides agree with TRBD2. Trimming at V came to 1 base and at J to 5 bases, leaving 11 bases not matched to a gene. Per the germline V gene, CDR1 is KGHDR and CDR2 is SFDVKD. This CDR3 is 18 amino acids long. DNA of the CDR3: TGTGCCACCAGTGATTTAGGAGCGGGAGGCCCTCGGGACAATGAGCAGTTCTTC. The encoded protein is CATSDLGAGGPRDNEQFF.

The table lists this clonotype with many counts. The chain combines TRBV12-3 or TRBV12-4 with TRBJ2-7; TRBD1 agrees at 8 bases. The CDR3 is made up of 14 amino acids. J gave up 3 bases and V 6 bases, and 7 bases lay outside the gene matches. CDR3: CASSRQGTSYEQYF. The CDR3 DNA is TGTGCCAGCAGCCGACAGGGGACGAGCTACGAGCAGTACTTC.

This clonotype was recorded at least ten times. The genes are TRBV7-8 and TRBJ2-1, with 11 bases matching TRBD2. J lost 0 bases, V lost 5 bases, and 0 bases had no gene match. The CDR3 is 15 amino acids. In germline, CDR1 is SGHVS, CDR2 FQNEAQ. CDR3 nucleotide sequence: TGTGCCAGCAGCGGACTAGCGGGCTCCTACAATGAGCAGTTCTTC. Its protein product is CASSGLAGSYNEQFF.

Comments on this clonotype: This could be a read error, since a much larger clone is one nucleotide away. The J gene is TRBJ1-1, the V gene TRBV10-3, with no clear D. This CDR3 has 11 amino acids. The germline CDR1 and CDR2 sequences are ENHRY and SYGVKD. The chain's CDR3 is CVISEREVAFF. DNA for the CDR3: TGTGTCATCAGTGAACGGGAAGTAGCTTTCTTT.

This clonotype came up many times. The rearrangement links TRBV10-3 to TRBJ2-3; 7 bases fit TRBD2. From germline, CDR1 is ENHRY and CDR2 SYGVKD. V trimming: 4 bases; J trimming: 7 bases; junction bases outside the gene matches: 2. The CDR3 covers 12 residues. CDR3 loop: CAISGGGNTQYF. The CDR3 DNA is TGTGCCATCAGTGGGGGGGGAAATACGCAGTATTTT.

This clonotype was found many times. The chain carries TRBV10-2 and TRBJ1-1; D may be TRBD1 (5 bases). Germline assignment: CDR1 WSHSY and CDR2 SAAADI. This CDR3 comprises 13 residues. Trimming removed 3 bases from V and 6 bases from J, with 11 bases in between. The DNA for the CDR3 is TGCGCCAGCAGTGATCAGGGTTGGTCTGAAGCTTTCTTT. It yields the protein CASSDQGWSEAFF.

This clonotype was observed many times. The chain recombines TRBV23-1 with TRBJ2-7; D uncertain. TRBV23-1 belongs to the ORF category, with a function that is uncertain. The V gene lost 0 bases and the J gene lost 12 bases, with 12 bases spanning the gap. The CDR3 length is 12 residues. The CDR3: CASSQSWARRYF. The CDR3 DNA reads as TGCGCCAGCAGTCAATCTTGGGCTCGTCGGTACTTC.

The chain carries TRBV7-3 and TRBJ1-6; D is undetermined. This CDR3 has 15 residues. Germline-derived CDR1 and CDR2 are SGHTA and FQGTGA. The V end lost 1 base, the J end lost 5 bases, and 9 bases lay between the germline ends. The CDR3 nucleotides are TGTGCCAGCAGCTTAATGGCAGGCAATAATTCACCCCTCCACTTT. Translation gives CASSLMAGNNSPLHF.

In this sample, this clonotype turned up many times. V usage is TRBV7-6 and J usage is TRBJ2-3, with TRBD2 identical over 12 bases. The CDR3 spans 15 residues. The trim removed 5 bases at V and 3 bases at J, leaving 3 bases unmatched. Germline assignment: CDR1 SGHVS and CDR2 FNYEAQ. CDR3 nucleotide sequence: TGTGCCAGCAGCATAACTAGCGGGGGGACAGATACGCAGTATTTT. Amino acid sequence: CASSITSGGTDTQYF.